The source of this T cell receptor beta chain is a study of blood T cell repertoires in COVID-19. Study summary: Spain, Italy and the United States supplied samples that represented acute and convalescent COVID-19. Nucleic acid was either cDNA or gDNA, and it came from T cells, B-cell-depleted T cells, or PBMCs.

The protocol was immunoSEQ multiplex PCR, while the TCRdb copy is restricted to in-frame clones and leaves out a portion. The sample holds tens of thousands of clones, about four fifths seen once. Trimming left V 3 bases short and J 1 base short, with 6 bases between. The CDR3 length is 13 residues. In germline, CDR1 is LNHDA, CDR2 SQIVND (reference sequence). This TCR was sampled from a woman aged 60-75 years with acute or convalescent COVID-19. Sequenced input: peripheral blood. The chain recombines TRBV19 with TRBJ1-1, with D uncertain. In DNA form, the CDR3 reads TGTGCCAGTAGTATGAGTCAGAACACTGAAGCTTTCTTT. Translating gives CASSMSQNTEAFF.